This T cell receptor (beta chain) emerged from a study of shared clonotypes between healthy human individuals. Study-wide points: In general, naive subsets displayed greater estimated richness than memory subsets did.

Notes on this clone: Its target is unknown.

The CDR3 sequence is 16 residues long. V dropped 7 bases and J dropped 8 bases, with 26 bases sitting between them. Germline V gives CDR1 LNHDA, CDR2 SQIVND (reference sequence). Sequencing was at deep level. Here immunoSEQ multiplex PCR was the method, and the copy in TCRdb shows in-frame clones only, minus some. Seen here are millions of clones, about 92% observed once, and the top ten hold over 0.12%. This TCR derives from a man aged 18 to 29 in good health. The sample comprised naive CD4+ T cells sorted from blood. Subset described: CD45RA+ positively selected. The chain couples TRBV19 to TRBJ1-2; no reliable D call. CDR3 region: CASISFRGGRSRGYTF. CDR3 in DNA: TGTGCCAGTATTTCATTCCGGGGAGGGAGGAGCCGCGGCTACACCTTC.